The rows below give T cell receptor beta chains drawn from one sample of a study of Tregs in tolerant kidney transplant recipients. Clones were read by immunoSEQ multiplex PCR, and TCRdb kept only the in-frame ones, dropping some. The sample holds over 50,000 clones; roughly 88% are singletons and the top ten take 2.1%. Here the sequenced sample was Tregs from blood, taken before the transplant. The receptors were sampled from a human donor who received a combined kidney and bone marrow transplant. Both conserved end residues are part of each CDR3. A D gene is named only where the DNA matches it firmly. The size entry is marked missing in some rows and otherwise reads once, few, many or a size class.

v_gene,j_gene,d_gene,len,abundance,CDR3nt,CDR3aa
TRBV7-8,TRBJ1-1,.,16,.,TGTGCCAGCAGCCCCTTTAGGACAGAGATAAACACTGAAGCTTTCTTT,CASSPFRTEINTEAFF
TRBV13,TRBJ2-5,TRBD2,13,medium-sized,TGTGCCAGCAGCCCGGGGGGGCAAGAGACCCAGTACTTC,CASSPGGQETQYF
TRBV5-4,TRBJ1-1,TRBD1,15,.,TGTGCCAGCAGCCTCCGGGACAGGGCGAACACTGAAGCTTTCTTT,CASSLRDRANTEAFF
TRBV15,TRBJ2-3,.,12,.,TGTGCCACCAGCAGAGGGGTAGATACGCAGTATTTT,CATSRGVDTQYF
TRBV19,TRBJ1-2,.,13,.,TGTGCCAGTAGTGTCGGGCCTATCTATGGCTACACCTTC,CASSVGPIYGYTF
TRBV2,TRBJ2-7,.,14,.,TGTGCCAGCAAAAAGGGCGGACTGACCTACGAGCAGTACTTC,CASKKGGLTYEQYF
TRBV7-6,TRBJ2-7,.,15,.,TGTGCCAGCAGCTTAAGTCTGAACGGCCTTCTAGAGCAGTACTTC,CASSLSLNGLLEQYF
TRBV6-1,TRBJ2-7,TRBD2,15,.,TGTGCCAGCAGTGAAGGTCTAGCGGGCCTCTACGAGCAGTACTTC,CASSEGLAGLYEQYF
TRBV18,TRBJ1-2,TRBD1,15,.,TGTGCCAGCTCACCCTCGGGACAGGAGTACTATGGCTACACCTTC,CASSPSGQEYYGYTF
TRBV2,TRBJ1-5,.,13,once,TGTGCCAGCAGTGAGAGGGGCGATCAGCCCCAGCATTTT,CASSERGDQPQHF